These T cell receptor beta chains were read from a single sample in a study of shared clonotypes between healthy human individuals. Some clones are missing from TCRdb's copy, which holds only in-frame ones; the method was immunoSEQ multiplex PCR. The sample has around 430,000 clones, roughly 77% seen once; the top ten hold roughly 13%. The specimen sequenced was PBMCs. The receptor set was obtained from a woman in her thirties or forties in good health. Some clones in this sample may be carry-over from other donors' samples. The CDR3 runs from the conserved cysteine through the conserved F or W. Fields, in order: V gene, D gene, J gene, clone size, CDR3 DNA, CDR3 protein. The D gene is left open where the match is weak. Clone size is shown for a subset of rows, as once, few, many or a class of expanded clone.

TRBV5-4	.	TRBJ2-3	.	TGTGCCAGCAGCTTGGACGGGGGTTTCACAGATACGCAGTATTTT	CASSLDGGFTDTQYF
TRBV5-1	TRBD2	TRBJ2-3	.	TGCGCCAGCAGCTTGGCCTTGTCTAGCGGGGCCAGCACAGATACGCAGTATTTT	CASSLALSSGASTDTQYF
TRBV4-3	.	TRBJ2-7	.	TGCGCCAGCAGCCAAGATGCTGACGGAGACTACGAGCAGTACTTC	CASSQDADGDYEQYF
TRBV19	.	TRBJ2-5	.	TGTGCCAGTAGTAATTCGAGGGCGGTGGGGGAGACCCAGTACTTC	CASSNSRAVGETQYF
TRBV11-3	.	TRBJ2-7	.	TGTGCCAGCAGCTCCACCCACAGTGGAGAGCAGTACTTC	CASSSTHSGEQYF
TRBV7-3	.	TRBJ1-1	.	TGTGCCAGCAGCCACTACAGGGACACTGAAGCTTTCTTT	CASSHYRDTEAFF
TRBV30	.	TRBJ1-5	.	TGTGCCTGGAGTGCGACAGTTCCCAATCAGCCCCAGCATTTT	CAWSATVPNQPQHF
TRBV28	TRBD1	TRBJ1-4	few	TGTGCCAGCAGGGAGCAGGGGGCCCGGGAAAAACTGTTTTTT	CASREQGAREKLFF
TRBV6-6	TRBD2	TRBJ2-5	few	TGTGCCAGCAGGGGACTAGCGGTATCCGGGACCCAGTACTTC	CASRGLAVSGTQYF
TRBV19	TRBD1	TRBJ1-2	.	TGTGCCAGTAGAGCGATGACGGGACAGGGGTACTATGGCTACACCTTC	CASRAMTGQGYYGYTF
TRBV5-1	TRBD2	TRBJ2-5	.	TGCGCCAGCACCATGACTAGCGGGAGATTAGACCAGTACTTC	CASTMTSGRLDQYF
TRBV7-2	.	TRBJ2-3	.	TGTGCCAGCAGCTGGGGGGGCAAGAGCACAGATACGCAGTATTTT	CASSWGGKSTDTQYF
TRBV6-1	TRBD1	TRBJ1-2	.	TGTGCCAGCAGTGCCACGACAGGGGGTGGGTATGGCTACACCTTC	CASSATTGGGYGYTF
TRBV25-1	.	TRBJ1-2	.	TGTGCCAGCAGTAGGGCAGACGCTAACTATGGCTACACCTTC	CASSRADANYGYTF
TRBV11-2	TRBD2	TRBJ2-1	.	TGTGCCAGCAGCTTTAGGGGGCTCTGGACTAGCGGGAGTGAGCAGTTCTTC	CASSFRGLWTSGSEQFF
TRBV29-1	.	TRBJ1-3	few	TGCAGCGTTGAAAATGGAAACACCATATATTTT	CSVENGNTIYF
TRBV28	TRBD1	TRBJ2-1	once	TGTGCCAGCAGTATGCACAGGGGGGCCTACAATGAGCAGTTCTTC	CASSMHRGAYNEQFF
TRBV18	.	TRBJ1-1	.	TGTGCCAGCTCACCAAGGGCGGAGCACACTGAAGCTTTCTTT	CASSPRAEHTEAFF
TRBV4-3	.	TRBJ2-2	few	TGCGCCAGCAGCCAAGTCTACGGAAACACCGGGGAGCTGTTTTTT	CASSQVYGNTGELFF
TRBV11-2	TRBD2	TRBJ2-5	.	TGTGCCAGCAGCTTGAGTAGCGGGAGTGCTGAAGAGGCCCAGTACTTC	CASSLSSGSAEEAQYF
TRBV28	.	TRBJ1-1	once	TGTGCCAGCAGTTTGCCAGGGCGGGGGAACACTGAAGCTTTCTTT	CASSLPGRGNTEAFF
TRBV7-3	TRBD2	TRBJ2-1	.	TGTGCCAGCAGCCCACGACTAGCGGGAGTAAATGAGCAGTTCTTC	CASSPRLAGVNEQFF
TRBV6-5	TRBD1	TRBJ2-7	.	TGTGCCAGCCTGGGTGTGACAGGGAGTTACTACGAGCAGTACTTC	CASLGVTGSYYEQYF
TRBV9	TRBD1	TRBJ1-1	few	TGTGCCAGCAGCCCCCGGACAGGGTCGGGGACTGAAGCTTTCTTT	CASSPRTGSGTEAFF
TRBV6-5	.	TRBJ1-4	.	TGTGCCGGCAGCCGACAGGAAAAACTGTTTTTT	CAGSRQEKLFF
TRBV28	.	TRBJ2-7	.	TGTGCCAGCAGTTTATCCCACGACTCCGAGCAGTACTTC	CASSLSHDSEQYF
TRBV28	.	TRBJ2-2	once	TGTGCCAGCGGCCTAGGCGGGGAGCTGTTTTTT	CASGLGGELFF
TRBV27	.	TRBJ1-1	.	TGTGCCAGCAGCAGGAATCGCGGGGCGTCGGCTTTCTTT	CASSRNRGASAFF
TRBV15	.	TRBJ2-7	few	TGTGCCACCAGCAGAGAATCGACGGATAGCTCCTACGAGCAGTACTTC	CATSRESTDSSYEQYF
TRBV11-3	.	TRBJ2-1	.	TGTGCCAGCAGCTTAGACCCGACGAGATACAATGAGCAGTTCTTC	CASSLDPTRYNEQFF
TRBV5-1	.	TRBJ2-1	.	TGCGCCAGCAGCTTGGGGCCCCTAGAGGAGCAGTTCTTC	CASSLGPLEEQFF
TRBV5-4	.	TRBJ2-3	.	TGTGCCAGCAGCTCCACGGACGGTGACACAGATACGCAGTATTTT	CASSSTDGDTDTQYF
TRBV18	.	TRBJ2-7	.	TGTGCCAGCTCACCAATGGGACAAGCCTACGAGCAGTACTTC	CASSPMGQAYEQYF
TRBV11-3	.	TRBJ2-3	.	TGTGCCAGCAGCTTTCGTGGGAGCTGGCAGTATTTT	CASSFRGSWQYF
TRBV2	TRBD2	TRBJ2-3	.	TGTGCCAGCAGAGACCAAGGACTAGTCGGCACAGATACGCAGTATTTT	CASRDQGLVGTDTQYF
TRBV6-6	.	TRBJ1-5	.	TGTGCCAGCAGCTCCAACAGGGAGGGTCAGCCCCAGCATTTT	CASSSNREGQPQHF
TRBV27	.	TRBJ2-7	.	TGTGCCAGCAGACAGAGAAGGGAGGCCTACGAGCAGTACTTC	CASRQRREAYEQYF
TRBV5-4	.	TRBJ2-3	.	TGTGCCAGCAGCTTGTGGACCCATGGGTACACAGATACGCAGTATTTT	CASSLWTHGYTDTQYF
TRBV19	.	TRBJ2-7	few	TGTGCCAGCGCCCGGGGCCAGGGGCTATACGAGCAGTACTTC	CASARGQGLYEQYF